This T cell receptor (beta chain) was identified in a study of blood T cell repertoires in COVID-19. Study details: Whether acute or convalescent, the COVID-19 samples came from the United States, Italy and Spain. In each case, the material was cDNA or gDNA derived from T cells, B-cell-depleted T cells, or PBMCs.

In the source study's methods: Reference gene primer amplification yielded estimated nucleated cell counts. Sequencing used immunoSEQ multiplex PCR; TCRdb keeps in-frame clones, though not all of them. That table is the source of V, J and clone size, and D and trimming were worked out from the DNA. Seen here are some 100,000 clones, around 83% observed once, and the top ten hold 7.9%. Germline V gene lookup returns CDR1 MNHEY and CDR2 SVGAGI. CDR3 size: 14 residues. V was clipped by 7 bases and J by 2 bases; unmatched bases: 5. The chain is built from TRBV6-5 and TRBJ2-7; 10 nucleotides agree with TRBD2. What was sequenced was peripheral blood. The sequence was collected from an elderly woman with active or convalescent COVID-19. Written as DNA, the CDR3 is TGTGCCAGCACCCGGACTAGCGGAGCCTACGAGCAGTACTTC. This codes for CASTRTSGAYEQYF.